These 8 T cell receptor beta chains were all obtained from the same sample, sequenced in a study of shared clonotypes between healthy human individuals. Assay used: immunoSEQ multiplex PCR; TCRdb lists only in-frame clones, some missing. The sample consists of around 2.1 million clones, more than 90% of them appearing once. Sequencing was done on a sample of naive CD4+ T cells sorted from blood. Subset here: CD45RA+ positively selected. The source of these receptors is a man between 18 and 29 years old in good health.

The CDR3 is CASSPRPTSTNEKLFF. CDR3 coding DNA: TGCGCCAGCAGCCCCCGGCCGACTTCAACTAATGAAAAACTGTTTTTT. The genes are TRBV5-1 and TRBJ1-4; D ambiguous. V was shortened by 4 bases and J by 0 bases, with 13 bases between the two germline ends. This CDR3 contains 16 residues. Germline V gene lookup returns CDR1 SGHRS and CDR2 YFSETQ.

The CDR3 sequence: CASSQGEGVLYNEKLFF. CDR3 DNA sequence: TGCGCCAGCAGCCAAGGGGAGGGGGTTCTCTATAATGAAAAACTGTTTTTT. The V and J genes are TRBV4-1 and TRBJ1-4, with D perhaps TRBD1 (6 bases). Germline V lookup: CDR1 MGHRA, CDR2 YSYEKL. V dropped 1 base and J dropped 4 bases, with 16 bases sitting between them. CDR3 size: 17 residues.

This chain connects TRBV10-1 to TRBJ2-2, with TRBD2 matching 7 bases. J gave up 3 bases and V 1 base, and 5 bases lay outside the gene matches. Germline lookup yields CDR1 WNHNN and CDR2 SYGVQD (reference sequence). This CDR3 region has 16 residues. The CDR3 spells CASSEFGSGHTGELFF. The DNA for the CDR3 is TGCGCCAGCAGTGAGTTCGGTAGCGGGCACACCGGGGAGCTGTTTTTT.

The chain employs TRBV30 and TRBJ2-3; tentatively, D is TRBD1 (6 bases). The CDR3 runs to 15 residues. V was cut by 3 bases and J by 2 bases, with 15 bases left in between. Germline V gene lookup returns CDR1 GTSNPN and CDR2 SVGIG (reference sequence). The CDR3 DNA follows: TGTGCCTGGAGCGGACAGCGCAAATACACAGATACGCAGTATTTT. Its protein product is CAWSGQRKYTDTQYF.

The V call is TRBV5-1, the J call TRBJ2-2, with D hard to call. Looked up from germline, CDR1 is SGHRS and CDR2 is YFSETQ. This CDR3 is 12 amino acids long. The V and J ends lost 0 bases and 10 bases respectively, with 7 bases between them. The CDR3, as DNA: TGCGCCAGCAGCTTGGAAGGGAAGGAGCTGTTTTTT. Amino acid sequence: CASSLEGKELFF.

The CDR3 reads CASSMGLEQYF. The DNA of the CDR3 is TGTGCCAGCAGTATGGGTCTCGAGCAGTACTTC. The chain couples TRBV2 to TRBJ2-7; D gene unclear. The length of the CDR3 is 11 residues. Germline CDR1 is SNHLY and CDR2 is FYNNEI. V lost 5 bases to trimming and J lost 6 bases, with 8 bases between them.

Notes on this clone: Different DNA sequences within this sample yield the same CDR3. The chain employs TRBV7-9 and TRBJ2-1; a possible D gene is TRBD2 (6 bases). The ends were cut back, 3 bases at V and 1 base at J, with 7 bases in the middle. Germline CDR1 SEHNR, CDR2 FQNEAQ (reference sequence). The CDR3 is 14 amino acids. The CDR3 DNA is TGTGCCAGCAGCTTGGGACTTTCCTACAATGAGCAGTTCTTC. It is translated as CASSLGLSYNEQFF.

The chain employs TRBV19 and TRBJ2-7, with 10 bases lining up with TRBD2. After removal of 7 bases from V and 2 bases from J, the junction contained 8 bases not matched to a gene. The CDR3 has 15 amino acids. In germline, CDR1 is LNHDA, CDR2 SQIVND (reference sequence). The CDR3 is CASKNIAGGPYEQYF. CDR3 DNA: TGTGCCAGTAAAAATATAGCGGGAGGCCCCTACGAGCAGTACTTC.